The 25 T cell receptor beta chains reported below all come from one sample, sequenced in a study of CD4 T cells in relation to SARS-CoV-2 and coronaviruses. These TCRs are of unknown antigen specificity. Unexposed donor CD4+ T cells date from about 2011-2018, before the COVID-19 pandemic. CD4+ T cells were isolated from the cells after about 11 days of culture. Profiled with immunoSEQ multiplex PCR; TCRdb holds only in-frame clones, not every one. The profile shows more than 15,000 clones, around three quarters of them singletons. Sequencing was done on a sample of CD4+ T cells from PBMCs, cultured in vitro. These receptors were collected from a human donor in good health.

The V gene is TRBV29-1, the J gene TRBJ1-1; D gene uncertain. CDR1 is SQVTM, CDR2 ANQGSEA, per germline. The germline V and J ends were trimmed by 3 bases and 0 bases, with 8 bases remaining between them. The CDR3 is made up of 13 amino acids. CDR3 DNA: TGCAGCGTTGAGTCCAGATTGAACACTGAAGCTTTCTTT. This codes for CSVESRLNTEAFF.

In this sample, this clone is medium-sized (0.01 to 0.1%). The chain joins TRBV7-2 to TRBJ1-1; 11 bases line up with TRBD1. V gave up 4 bases and J gave up 4 bases; unmatched junction bases: 8. From germline, CDR1 is SGHTA and CDR2 FQGNSA. The CDR3 runs to 16 residues. The CDR3 nucleotides are TGTGCCAGCAGCTCCTACCTGGGACAGGGGGGCACTGAAGCTTTCTTT. This encodes CASSSYLGQGGTEAFF.

This clone was counted once. The rearrangement links TRBV7-3 to TRBJ2-1; a possible D gene is TRBD2 (6 bases). Germline CDR1 SGHTA, CDR2 FQGTGA. The V and J ends lost 5 bases and 3 bases respectively, with 17 bases between them. This CDR3 spans 16 amino acids. This CDR3 is CASSLRFSGDYNEQFF. The CDR3 nucleotides are TGTGCCAGCAGCCTACGATTCTCGGGAGACTACAATGAGCAGTTCTTC.

The chain recombines TRBV28 with TRBJ2-5; tentative D call: TRBD1 (5 bases). The CDR3 runs 14 residues. Trimming removed 2 bases at V and 1 base at J, with 8 bases between. Germline CDR1 and CDR2: MDHEN and SYDVKM. CDR3 bases: TGTGCCAGCAGTTTACAGGGCATCCAAGAGACCCAGTACTTC. Its translation: CASSLQGIQETQYF.

The genes are TRBV5-4 and TRBJ1-2, with 7 bases identical to TRBD1. The CDR3 is 14 amino acids. J gave up 2 bases and V 4 bases, and 5 bases lay outside the gene matches. The germline V gene has CDR1 SGHNT and CDR2 YYREEE (reference sequence). The CDR3 here is CASSPRDSNYGYTF. The DNA of the CDR3 is TGTGCCAGCAGCCCAAGGGACAGCAACTATGGCTACACCTTC.

This clone was seen a handful of times. The chain employs TRBV5-6 and TRBJ1-6, with a weak D call TRBD1 (5 bases). The CDR3 is 15 residues long. Trimming took 1 base from V and 7 from J, leaving 12 bases between them. Germline loops: CDR1 SGHDT, CDR2 YYEEEE. CDR3 residues: CASSLPGSPNSPLHF. The CDR3, as DNA: TGTGCCAGCAGCTTGCCAGGGTCCCCAAATTCACCCCTCCACTTT. The full variable domain, rest sourced from reference TRBV5-6 and TRBJ1-6, is DAGVTQSPTHLIKTRGQQVTLRCSPKSGHDTVSWYQQALGQGPQFIFQYYEEEERQRGNFPDRFSGHQFPNYSSELNVNALLLGDSALYLCASSLPGSPNSPLHFGNGTRLTVT.

The chain recombines TRBV5-8 with TRBJ2-2, with D perhaps TRBD2 (5 bases). The CDR3 has 14 residues. Germline CDR1 and CDR2: SGHTS and YDEGEE. Between the trimmed V and J ends, which lost 4 bases and 6 bases, there was a span of 13 bases. The CDR3 spells CASSEARTSGELFF. CDR3 coding DNA: TGTGCCAGCAGCGAAGCTAGGACTTCCGGGGAGCTGTTTTTT.

This clone appeared a single time. CDR3 nucleotides: TGTGCCAACCCGGTTAGCGGAGGGGGGGAGACCCAGTACTTC. Its translation: CANPVSGGGETQYF. The V call is TRBV2, the J call TRBJ2-5; D is perhaps TRBD1 or TRBD2 (6 bases each). Trimming removed 10 bases at V and 5 bases at J, with 20 bases between. Germline-derived CDR1 and CDR2 are SNHLY and FYNNEI. There are 14 residues in the CDR3.

The chain couples TRBV18 to TRBJ2-5; 8 nucleotides align to TRBD1. The CDR3 length is 14 residues. V gave up 4 bases and J gave up 2 bases; unmatched junction bases: 3. Germline V gene sequence: CDR1 KGHSH, CDR2 LQKENI. CDR3: CASSLTGGQETQYF. The CDR3 region has the DNA TGTGCCAGCTCACTCACAGGGGGACAAGAGACCCAGTACTTC.

This clone has only one observation. The V gene is TRBV6-5, the J gene TRBJ1-3, with 7 bases that match TRBD1. Germline-derived CDR1 and CDR2 are MNHEY and SVGAGI. V lost 7 bases, J lost 1 base, and 4 bases stayed unmatched. The CDR3 is 14 amino acids. CDR3 coding DNA: TGTGCCAGCACCCCAGGGGGATCTGGAAACACCATATATTTT. Its translation is CASTPGGSGNTIYF.

V and J are TRBV9 and TRBJ1-2, with unresolved D. The CDR3 has 14 residues. Trimming took 0 bases from V and 2 from J, leaving 8 bases between them. Germline lookup yields CDR1 SGDLS and CDR2 YYNGEE. CDR3 in amino acids: CASSVEQQNYGYTF. The DNA for the CDR3 is TGTGCCAGCAGCGTAGAACAGCAGAACTATGGCTACACCTTC.

The chain joins TRBV30 to TRBJ2-7; D is perhaps TRBD1 (5 bases). CDR3 length equals 15 residues. Germline V lookup: CDR1 GTSNPN, CDR2 SVGIG (reference sequence). Trimming took 0 bases from V and 5 from J, leaving 17 bases between them. The CDR3 DNA reads TGTGCCTGGAGTGTTCAAGGGGTGGAGCTCCACGAGCAGTACTTC. Protein product: CAWSVQGVELHEQYF.

The genes are TRBV11-3 and TRBJ2-1; tentative D call: TRBD1 (5 bases). The germline CDR1 and CDR2 sequences are SGHNT and YENEEA. The CDR3 sequence is 15 residues long. V lost 5 bases, J lost 4 bases, and 15 bases lay in between. CDR3 nucleotide sequence: TGTGCCAGCAGCCCAGGTTCGACAGTATACAATGAGCAGTTCTTC. This codes for CASSPGSTVYNEQFF.

The rearrangement links TRBV5-8 to TRBJ2-5, with D perhaps TRBD2 (5 bases). CDR3 length equals 14 residues. The V and J ends lost 1 base and 0 bases respectively, with 7 bases between them. Germline V CDR1 and CDR2: SGHTS, YDEGEE. CDR3 region: CASSLRGHQETQYF. As DNA, the CDR3 is TGTGCCAGCAGCTTGCGCGGGCACCAAGAGACCCAGTACTTC.

The chain has TRBV28 and TRBJ2-5, with a weak D call TRBD1 (6 bases). CDR1 is MDHEN, CDR2 SYDVKM, per germline. The CDR3 length is 12 residues. Trimming stripped 8 bases from V and 5 bases from J, with 12 bases between. The CDR3 nucleotides read TGTGCCAGCCGGACAGTTGGGGAGACCCAGTACTTC. Protein sequence: CASRTVGETQYF.

The V and J genes are TRBV9 and TRBJ1-2; unclear D gene. This CDR3 region has 13 residues. The ends were cut back, 3 bases at V and 7 bases at J, with 13 bases in the middle. Germline V gene lookup returns CDR1 SGDLS and CDR2 YYNGEE. CDR3 in amino acids: CASSARRRAGYTF. In nucleotides, the CDR3 is TGTGCCAGCAGCGCAAGACGGAGGGCTGGCTACACCTTC.

The chain has TRBV18 and TRBJ1-4; 9 bases map to TRBD1. The CDR3 contains 15 residues. Germline V CDR1 and CDR2: KGHSH, LQKENI. Losses at the gene ends were 4 bases for V and 10 bases for J; bases not matched to a gene: 10. The CDR3 protein is CASSLGQGMSGKLFF. In nucleotides, the CDR3 is TGTGCCAGCTCACTTGGACAGGGGATGTCTGGAAAACTGTTTTTT.

The CDR3 reads CASSGRGRLNTEAFF. DNA of the CDR3: TGTGCCAGCAGCGGCAGGGGGCGACTAAACACTGAAGCTTTCTTT. V and J are TRBV13 and TRBJ1-1, with 8 bases aligning to TRBD1. The germline V gene encodes CDR1 PRHDT and CDR2 FYEKMQ (reference sequence). The trim removed 5 bases at V and 2 bases at J, leaving 7 bases unmatched. The CDR3 runs to 15 residues.

The chain combines TRBV19 with TRBJ2-1, with a possible D match to TRBD2 (6 bases). The germline gives CDR1 LNHDA, CDR2 SQIVND (reference sequence). CDR3 size: 15 residues. The V gene lost 3 bases and the J gene lost 0 bases, with 9 bases spanning the gap. The CDR3 spells CASSMLGGSYNEQFF. CDR3 DNA sequence: TGTGCCAGTAGTATGCTGGGGGGCTCCTACAATGAGCAGTTCTTC.

This rearrangement joins TRBV6-5 to TRBJ2-5, with 8 bases identical to TRBD2. Trimming at V came to 0 bases and at J to 2 bases, leaving 2 bases not matched to a gene. The CDR3 is made up of 15 amino acids. The germline gives CDR1 MNHEY, CDR2 SVGAGI. For the CDR3, the DNA is TGTGCCAGCAGTTACTCTAGCGGGACTCAAGAGACCCAGTACTTC. This codes for CASSYSSGTQETQYF.

This clone was found once. The chain is built from TRBV4-1 and TRBJ1-1; TRBD1 is a possible D gene (5 bases). V shed 4 bases and J shed 0 bases, with 21 bases lying between them. CDR3 length equals 18 residues. Germline V gene lookup returns CDR1 MGHRA and CDR2 YSYEKL. CDR3 coding DNA: TGCGCCAGCAGCCCCTCCTACCCGCTGACAGCCCTGAACACTGAAGCTTTCTTT. It codes for CASSPSYPLTALNTEAFF.

This clone was counted between two and nine times. The chain carries TRBV11-2 and TRBJ1-5; D remains unclear. Trimming took 1 base from V and 1 from J, leaving 5 bases between them. The CDR3 is made up of 14 amino acids. Looked up from germline, CDR1 is SGHAT and CDR2 is FQNNGV. The CDR3 region has the DNA TGTGCCAGCAGCTTAGGGGCCAGCAATCAGCCCCAGCATTTT. As protein: CASSLGASNQPQHF. The full variable domain, its missing parts supplied by reference TRBV11-2 and TRBJ1-5, is EAGVAQSPRYKIIEKRQSVAFWCNPISGHATLYWYQQILGQGPKLLIQFQNNGVVDDSQLPKDRFSAERLKGVDSTLKIQPAKLEDSAVYLCASSLGASNQPQHFGDGTRLSIL.

This clone appeared once. The rearrangement joins TRBV30 to TRBJ1-2; D gene ambiguous. The V end was cut by 2 bases, the J end by 5 bases, with 18 bases between. The CDR3 is 15 residues long. Germline V CDR1 and CDR2: GTSNPN, SVGIG (reference sequence). CDR3 in DNA: TGTGCCTGGAGTTCTGACACCCTAGGGAGGTATGGCTACACCTTC. Translation: CAWSSDTLGRYGYTF.

This clone was detected a few times. This chain uses TRBV6-1 with TRBJ2-2; 10 nucleotides agree with TRBD2. In germline, CDR1 is MNHNS, CDR2 SASEGT. The V segment lost 2 bases and the J segment 0 bases; nucleotides outside the gene matches: 3. The CDR3 loop spans 17 amino acids. DNA for the CDR3: TGTGCCAGCAGTGAATTAGGACTAGCGGCGAACACCGGGGAGCTGTTTTTT. It encodes CASSELGLAANTGELFF.

The V call is TRBV21-1, the J call TRBJ2-7. TRBV21-1 corresponds to a pseudogene. The CDR3 has 17 amino acids. This CDR3 is CASSKALGGESPYEQYF. The CDR3 DNA reads as TGTGCCAGCAGCAAAGCGCTGGGGGGCGAGTCCCCCTACGAGCAGTACTTC.